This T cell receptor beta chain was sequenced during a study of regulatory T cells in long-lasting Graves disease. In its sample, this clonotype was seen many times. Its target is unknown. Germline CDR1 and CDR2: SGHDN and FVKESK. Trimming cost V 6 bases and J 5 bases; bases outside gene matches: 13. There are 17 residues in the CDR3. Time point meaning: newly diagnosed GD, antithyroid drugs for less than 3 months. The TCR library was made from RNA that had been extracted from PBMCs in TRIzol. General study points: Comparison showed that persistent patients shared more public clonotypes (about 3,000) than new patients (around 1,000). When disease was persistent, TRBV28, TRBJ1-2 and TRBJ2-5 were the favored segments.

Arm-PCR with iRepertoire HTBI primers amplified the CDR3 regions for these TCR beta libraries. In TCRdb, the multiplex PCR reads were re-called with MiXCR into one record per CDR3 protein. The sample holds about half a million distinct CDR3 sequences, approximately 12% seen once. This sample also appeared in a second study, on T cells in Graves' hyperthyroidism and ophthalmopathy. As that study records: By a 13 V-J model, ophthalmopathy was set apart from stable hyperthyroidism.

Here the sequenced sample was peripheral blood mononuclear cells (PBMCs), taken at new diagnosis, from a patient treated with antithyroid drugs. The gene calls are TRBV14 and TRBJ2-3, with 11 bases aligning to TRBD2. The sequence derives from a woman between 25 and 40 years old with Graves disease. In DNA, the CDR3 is TGTGCCAGCAGTCCACGACTGGGCCTAGCGGGAGGAGATACGCAGTATTTT. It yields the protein CASSPRLGLAGGDTQYF.